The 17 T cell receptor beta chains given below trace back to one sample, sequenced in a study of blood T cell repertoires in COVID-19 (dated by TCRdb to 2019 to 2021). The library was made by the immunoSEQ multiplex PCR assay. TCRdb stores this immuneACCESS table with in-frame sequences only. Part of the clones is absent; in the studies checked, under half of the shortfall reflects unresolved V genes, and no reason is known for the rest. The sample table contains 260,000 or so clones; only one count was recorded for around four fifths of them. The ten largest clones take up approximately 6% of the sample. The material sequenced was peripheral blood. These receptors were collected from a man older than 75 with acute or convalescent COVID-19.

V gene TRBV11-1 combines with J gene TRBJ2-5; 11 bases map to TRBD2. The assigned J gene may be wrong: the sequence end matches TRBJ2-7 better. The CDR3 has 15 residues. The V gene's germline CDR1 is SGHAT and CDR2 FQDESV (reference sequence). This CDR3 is CASSVTSGRMGEQYF. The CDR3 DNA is TGTGCCAGCAGCGTTACTAGCGGGAGAATGGGCGAGCAGTACTTC.

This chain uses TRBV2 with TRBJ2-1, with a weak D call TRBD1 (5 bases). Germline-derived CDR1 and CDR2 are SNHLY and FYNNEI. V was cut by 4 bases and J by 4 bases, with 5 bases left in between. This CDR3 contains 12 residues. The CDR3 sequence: CASSGQYNEQFF. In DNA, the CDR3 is TGTGCCAGCAGTGGACAGTACAATGAGCAGTTCTTC.

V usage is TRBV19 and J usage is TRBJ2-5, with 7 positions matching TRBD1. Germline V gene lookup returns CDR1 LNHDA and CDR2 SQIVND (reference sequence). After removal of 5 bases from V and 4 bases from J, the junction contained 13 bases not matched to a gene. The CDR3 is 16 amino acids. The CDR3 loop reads CASSRTTGALPETQYF. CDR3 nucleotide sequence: TGTGCCAGTAGTCGGACAACAGGGGCTCTACCAGAGACCCAGTACTTC.

CDR3: CASSRDGRANYGYTF. The CDR3 bases are TGTGCCAGCAGCCGTGACGGCAGGGCTAACTATGGCTACACCTTC. The chain joins TRBV5-8 to TRBJ1-2; a possible D gene is TRBD1 (5 bases). From germline, CDR1 is SGHTS and CDR2 YDEGEE. The V gene lost 4 bases and the J gene lost 0 bases, with 13 bases spanning the gap. This CDR3 has 15 residues.

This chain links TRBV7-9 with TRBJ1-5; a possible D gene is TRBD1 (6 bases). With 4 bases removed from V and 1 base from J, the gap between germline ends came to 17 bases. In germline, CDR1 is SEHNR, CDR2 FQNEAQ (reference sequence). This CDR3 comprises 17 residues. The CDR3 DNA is TGTGCCAGCAGCTCTCAGCGGACAGCCGGGAGCAATCAGCCCCAGCATTTT. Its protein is CASSSQRTAGSNQPQHF.

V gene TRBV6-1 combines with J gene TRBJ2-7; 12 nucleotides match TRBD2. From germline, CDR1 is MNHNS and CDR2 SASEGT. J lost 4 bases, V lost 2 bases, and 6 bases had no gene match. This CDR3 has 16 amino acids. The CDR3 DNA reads TGTGCCAGCAGTGAAACACTAGCGGGGGGCCTTTACGAGCAGTACTTC. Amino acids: CASSETLAGGLYEQYF.

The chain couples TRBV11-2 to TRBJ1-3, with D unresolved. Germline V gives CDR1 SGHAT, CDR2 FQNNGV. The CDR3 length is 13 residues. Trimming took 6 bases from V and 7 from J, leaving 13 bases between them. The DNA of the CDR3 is TGTGCCAGCAGTCTCTCCCGTTTGAACACCATATATTTT. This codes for CASSLSRLNTIYF.

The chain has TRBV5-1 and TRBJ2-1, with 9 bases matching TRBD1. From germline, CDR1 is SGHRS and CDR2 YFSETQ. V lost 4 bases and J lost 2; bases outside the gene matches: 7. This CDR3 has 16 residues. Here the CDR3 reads CASSVGGTGPYNEQFF. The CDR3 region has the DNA TGCGCCAGCAGCGTCGGAGGGACAGGGCCCTACAATGAGCAGTTCTTC.

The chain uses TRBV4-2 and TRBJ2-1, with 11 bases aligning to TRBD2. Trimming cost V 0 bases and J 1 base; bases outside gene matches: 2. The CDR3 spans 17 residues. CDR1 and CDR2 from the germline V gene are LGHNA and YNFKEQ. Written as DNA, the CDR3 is TGTGCCAGCAGCCAAGAGTTAGCGGGAGGGTCCTACAATGAGCAGTTCTTC. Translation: CASSQELAGGSYNEQFF.

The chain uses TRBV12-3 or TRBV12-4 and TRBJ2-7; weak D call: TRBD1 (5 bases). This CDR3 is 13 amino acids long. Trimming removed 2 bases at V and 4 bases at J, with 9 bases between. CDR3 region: CASSLYRLYEQYF. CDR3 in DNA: TGTGCCAGCAGTTTATACAGGTTATACGAGCAGTACTTC.

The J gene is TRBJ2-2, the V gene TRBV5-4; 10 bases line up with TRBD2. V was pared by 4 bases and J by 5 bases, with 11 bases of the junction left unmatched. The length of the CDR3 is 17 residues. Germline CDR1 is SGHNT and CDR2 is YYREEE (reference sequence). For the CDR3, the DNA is TGTGCCAGCAGCGGTCCTAGCGGGGGCCTCGGGACCGGGGAGCTGTTTTTT. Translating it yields CASSGPSGGLGTGELFF.

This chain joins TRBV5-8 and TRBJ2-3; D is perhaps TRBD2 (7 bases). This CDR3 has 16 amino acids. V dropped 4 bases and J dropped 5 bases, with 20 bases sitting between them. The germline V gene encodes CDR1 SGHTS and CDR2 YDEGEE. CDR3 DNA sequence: TGTGCCAGCAGCCTCGAGGGGGGGATTTCGATAGATACGCAGTATTTT. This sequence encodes CASSLEGGISIDTQYF.

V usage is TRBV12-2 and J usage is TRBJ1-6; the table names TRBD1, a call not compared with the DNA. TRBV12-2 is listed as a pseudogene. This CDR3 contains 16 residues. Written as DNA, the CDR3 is TGTGCAAGTCGTCTCCAGGACAGGGTAAAGTATTCACCCCTCCACTTT. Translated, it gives CASRLQDRVKYSPLHF.

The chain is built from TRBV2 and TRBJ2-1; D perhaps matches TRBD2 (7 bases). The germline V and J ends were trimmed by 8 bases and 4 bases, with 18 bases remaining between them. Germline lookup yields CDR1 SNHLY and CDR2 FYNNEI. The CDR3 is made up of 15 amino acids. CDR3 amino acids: CASRSGSGVYNEQFF. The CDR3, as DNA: TGTGCCAGCCGTAGCGGGTCAGGGGTATACAATGAGCAGTTCTTC.

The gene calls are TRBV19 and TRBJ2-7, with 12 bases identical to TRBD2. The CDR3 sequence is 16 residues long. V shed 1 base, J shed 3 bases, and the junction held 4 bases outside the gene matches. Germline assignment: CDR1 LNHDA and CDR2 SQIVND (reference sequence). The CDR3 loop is CASSIGMTSGSYEQYF. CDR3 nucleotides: TGTGCCAGTAGTATAGGAATGACTAGCGGGAGCTACGAGCAGTACTTC. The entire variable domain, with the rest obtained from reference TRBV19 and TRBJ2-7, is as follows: DGGITQSPKYLFRKEGQNVTLSCEQNLNHDAMYWYRQDPGQGLRLIYYSQIVNDFQKGDIAEGYSVSREKKESFPLTVTSAQKNPTAFYLCASSIGMTSGSYEQYFGPGTRLTVT.

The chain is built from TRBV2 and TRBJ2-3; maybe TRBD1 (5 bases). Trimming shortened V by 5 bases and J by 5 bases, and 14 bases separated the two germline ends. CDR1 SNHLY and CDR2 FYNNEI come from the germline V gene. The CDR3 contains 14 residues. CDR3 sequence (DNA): TGTGCCAGCAGTATAAACAGGAGAATAGATACGCAGTATTTT. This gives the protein CASSINRRIDTQYF.

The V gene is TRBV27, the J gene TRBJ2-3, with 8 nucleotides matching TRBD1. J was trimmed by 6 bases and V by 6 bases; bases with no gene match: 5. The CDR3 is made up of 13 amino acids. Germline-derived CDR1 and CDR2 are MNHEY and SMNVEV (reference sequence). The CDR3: CASSLRQGDTQYF. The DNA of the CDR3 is TGTGCCAGCAGCTTAAGACAGGGGGATACGCAGTATTTT.